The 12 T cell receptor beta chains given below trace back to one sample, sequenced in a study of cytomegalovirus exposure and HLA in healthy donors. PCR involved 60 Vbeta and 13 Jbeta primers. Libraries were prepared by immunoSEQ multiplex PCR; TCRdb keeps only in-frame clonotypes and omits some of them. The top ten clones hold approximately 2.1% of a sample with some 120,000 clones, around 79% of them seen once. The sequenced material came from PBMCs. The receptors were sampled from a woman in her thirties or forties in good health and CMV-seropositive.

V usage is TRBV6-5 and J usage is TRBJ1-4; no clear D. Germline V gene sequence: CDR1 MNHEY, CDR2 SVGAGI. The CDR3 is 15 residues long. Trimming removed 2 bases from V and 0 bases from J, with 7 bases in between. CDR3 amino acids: CASSYRAATNEKLFF. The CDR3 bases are TGTGCCAGCAGTTACCGTGCAGCAACTAATGAAAAACTGTTTTTT.

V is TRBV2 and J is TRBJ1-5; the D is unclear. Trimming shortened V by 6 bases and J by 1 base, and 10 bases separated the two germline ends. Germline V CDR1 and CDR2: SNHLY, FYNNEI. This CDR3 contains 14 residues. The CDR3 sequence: CASRTGTSNQPQHF. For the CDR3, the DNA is TGTGCCAGCAGGACGGGAACAAGCAATCAGCCCCAGCATTTT.

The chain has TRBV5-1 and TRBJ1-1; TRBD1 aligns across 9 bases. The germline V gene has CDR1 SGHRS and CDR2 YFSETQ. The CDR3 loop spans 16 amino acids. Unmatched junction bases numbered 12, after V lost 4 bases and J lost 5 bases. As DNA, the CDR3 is TGCGCCAGCAGCCTAAACGCACAGGGGGCCGGGACTGAAGCTTTCTTT. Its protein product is CASSLNAQGAGTEAFF. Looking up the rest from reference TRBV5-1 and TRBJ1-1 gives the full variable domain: KAGVTQTPRYLIKTRGQQVTLSCSPISGHRSVSWYQQTPGQGLQFLFEYFSETQRNKGNFPGRFSGRQFSNSRSEMNVSTLELGDSALYLCASSLNAQGAGTEAFFGQGTRLTVV.

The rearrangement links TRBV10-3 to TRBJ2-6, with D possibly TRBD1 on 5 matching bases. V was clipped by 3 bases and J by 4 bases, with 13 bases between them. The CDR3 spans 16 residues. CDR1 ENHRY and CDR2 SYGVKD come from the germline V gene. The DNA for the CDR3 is TGTGCCATCAGTGACAATGTCAGGGTGGGGGCCAACGTCCTGACTTTC. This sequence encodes CAISDNVRVGANVLTF.

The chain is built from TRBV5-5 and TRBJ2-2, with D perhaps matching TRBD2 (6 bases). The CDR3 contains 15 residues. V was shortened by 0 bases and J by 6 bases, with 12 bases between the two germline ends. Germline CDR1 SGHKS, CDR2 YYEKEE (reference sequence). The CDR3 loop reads CASSLDHGSPGELFF. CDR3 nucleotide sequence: TGTGCCAGCAGCTTGGATCACGGGAGTCCCGGGGAGCTGTTTTTT.

The CDR3 here is CASSATDGGAHYGYTF. CDR3 in DNA: TGTGCCAGCAGTGCAACCGATGGGGGGGCTCATTATGGCTACACCTTC. The chain uses TRBV28 and TRBJ1-2; possibly TRBD1 for D (6 bases). CDR3 size: 16 residues. Germline V CDR1 and CDR2: MDHEN, SYDVKM. The germline V and J ends were trimmed by 5 bases and 5 bases, with 21 bases remaining between them.

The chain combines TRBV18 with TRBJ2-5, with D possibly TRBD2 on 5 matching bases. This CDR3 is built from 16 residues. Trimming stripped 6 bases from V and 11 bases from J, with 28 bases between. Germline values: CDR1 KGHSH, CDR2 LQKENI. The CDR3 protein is CASSPTSFSLVEEQYF. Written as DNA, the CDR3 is TGTGCCAGCTCCCCCACTAGTTTCTCGTTGGTGGAGGAGCAGTACTTC.

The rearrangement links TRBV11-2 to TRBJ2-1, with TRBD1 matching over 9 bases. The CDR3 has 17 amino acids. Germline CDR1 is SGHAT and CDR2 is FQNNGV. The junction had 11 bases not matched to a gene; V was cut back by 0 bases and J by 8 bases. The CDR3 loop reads CASSLEGQGGGWDEQFF. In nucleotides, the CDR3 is TGTGCCAGCAGCTTAGAGGGACAGGGAGGGGGATGGGATGAGCAGTTCTTC.

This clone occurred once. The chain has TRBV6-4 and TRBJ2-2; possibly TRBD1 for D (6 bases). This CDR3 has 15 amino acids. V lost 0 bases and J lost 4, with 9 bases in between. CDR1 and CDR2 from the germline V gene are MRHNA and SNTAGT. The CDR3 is CASSDSATGTGELFF. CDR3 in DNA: TGTGCCAGCAGTGACTCTGCGACAGGCACCGGGGAGCTGTTTTTT.

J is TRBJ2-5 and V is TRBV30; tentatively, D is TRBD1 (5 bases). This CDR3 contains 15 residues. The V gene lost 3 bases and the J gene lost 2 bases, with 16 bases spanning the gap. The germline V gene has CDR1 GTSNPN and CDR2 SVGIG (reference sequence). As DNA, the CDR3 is TGTGCCTGGAGCCTTAGCAGGGTGAGGCAAGAGACCCAGTACTTC. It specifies CAWSLSRVRQETQYF.

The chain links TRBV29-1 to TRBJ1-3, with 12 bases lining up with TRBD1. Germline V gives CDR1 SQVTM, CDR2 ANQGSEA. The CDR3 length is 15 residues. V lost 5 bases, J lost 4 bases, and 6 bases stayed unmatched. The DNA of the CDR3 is TGCAGCGTTAGGGGACAGGGGGCAGGAGGAAACACCATATATTTT. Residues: CSVRGQGAGGNTIYF.

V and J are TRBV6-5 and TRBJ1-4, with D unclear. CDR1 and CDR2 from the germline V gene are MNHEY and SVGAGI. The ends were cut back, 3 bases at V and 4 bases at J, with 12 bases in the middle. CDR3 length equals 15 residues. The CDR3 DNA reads TGTGCCAGCAGTTATGGTGTAGCAGATAATGAAAAACTGTTTTTT. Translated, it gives CASSYGVADNEKLFF.